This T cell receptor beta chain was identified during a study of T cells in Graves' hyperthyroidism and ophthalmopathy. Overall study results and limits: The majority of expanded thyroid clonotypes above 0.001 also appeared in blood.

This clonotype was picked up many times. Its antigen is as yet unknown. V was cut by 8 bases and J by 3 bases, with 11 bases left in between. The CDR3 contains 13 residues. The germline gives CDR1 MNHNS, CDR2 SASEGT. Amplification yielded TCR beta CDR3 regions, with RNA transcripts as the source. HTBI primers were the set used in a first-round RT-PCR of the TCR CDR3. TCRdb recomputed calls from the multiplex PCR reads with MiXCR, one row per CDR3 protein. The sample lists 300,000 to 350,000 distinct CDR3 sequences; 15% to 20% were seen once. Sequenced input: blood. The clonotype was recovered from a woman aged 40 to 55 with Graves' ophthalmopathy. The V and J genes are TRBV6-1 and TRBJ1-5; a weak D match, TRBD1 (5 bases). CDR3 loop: CASSRQYNQPQHF. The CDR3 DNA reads TGTGCCAGCTCTCGACAGTACAATCAGCCCCAGCATTTT.